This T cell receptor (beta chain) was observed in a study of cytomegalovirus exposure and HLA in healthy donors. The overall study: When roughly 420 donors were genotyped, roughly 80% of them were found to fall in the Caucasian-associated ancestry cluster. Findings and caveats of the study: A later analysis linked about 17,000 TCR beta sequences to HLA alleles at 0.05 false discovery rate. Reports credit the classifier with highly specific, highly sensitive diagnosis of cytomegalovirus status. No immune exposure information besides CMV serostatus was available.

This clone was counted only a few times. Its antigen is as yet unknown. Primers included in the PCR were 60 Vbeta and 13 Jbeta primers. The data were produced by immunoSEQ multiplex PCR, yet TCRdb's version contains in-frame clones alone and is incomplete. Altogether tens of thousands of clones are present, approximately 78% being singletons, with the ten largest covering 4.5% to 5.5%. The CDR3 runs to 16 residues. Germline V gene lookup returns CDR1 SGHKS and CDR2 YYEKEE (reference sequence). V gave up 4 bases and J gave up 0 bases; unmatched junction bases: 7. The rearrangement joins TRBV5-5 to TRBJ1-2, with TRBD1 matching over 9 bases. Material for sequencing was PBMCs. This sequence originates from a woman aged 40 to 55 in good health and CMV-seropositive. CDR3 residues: CASSPPGTGSNYGYTF. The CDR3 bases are TGTGCCAGCAGCCCTCCCGGGACAGGGTCTAACTATGGCTACACCTTC.